This T cell receptor beta chain was identified during a study of blood T cell repertoires in COVID-19. The overall study: Acute-phase and convalescent COVID-19 samples originated in the United States, Italy and Spain.

The CDR3 is 13 amino acids. The trim removed 4 bases at V and 7 bases at J, leaving 7 bases unmatched. Germline V gene data show CDR1 as SGHRS and CDR2 as YFSETQ. Only in-frame clones appear in the TCRdb table, and some are missing; sequencing was by immunoSEQ multiplex PCR. The profile shows about 98,000 clones, roughly 86% of them singletons. The chain employs TRBV5-1 and TRBJ1-1, with 7 bases identical to TRBD1. Input material: peripheral blood. The sequence derives from a man aged 50 to 59 with acute or convalescent COVID-19. CDR3 DNA sequence: TGCGCCAGCAGCCACGCGAGGACAGGTGAAGCTTTCTTT. This codes for CASSHARTGEAFF.